A single T cell receptor (beta chain) is shown here with its context. A much larger clone lies a single base off, so this may be a read error. The sample comes from a study of molecular identifiers for immune sequencing clone quantification. V was clipped by 5 bases and J by 12 bases, with 25 bases between them. CDR3 size: 16 residues. CDR1 MNHEY and CDR2 SMNVEV come from the germline V gene (reference sequence). TCRdb ran MiXCR on the PCR reads and lists one entry per CDR3 protein. Among 20,000 to 30,000 distinct CDR3 sequences, about 15% were seen once, and the ten largest hold 0.95% to 1%. The sample taken for sequencing was naive CD8+ T cells from blood, with Jurkat cell RNA spiked in. Subset: FACS-sorted CD8+CD4-CCR7+CD45RA+ naive T cells. The TCR originated in a human donor in good health. Some libraries in this study had Jurkat cell RNA spiked in. The rearrangement links TRBV27 to TRBJ1-4, with a weak D call TRBD1 (5 bases). CDR3 in amino acids: CASSPLPGGVNEELFF. The CDR3 DNA reads TGTGCCAGCAGTCCCCTCCCGGGGGGTGTAAACGAAGAACTGTTTTTT.